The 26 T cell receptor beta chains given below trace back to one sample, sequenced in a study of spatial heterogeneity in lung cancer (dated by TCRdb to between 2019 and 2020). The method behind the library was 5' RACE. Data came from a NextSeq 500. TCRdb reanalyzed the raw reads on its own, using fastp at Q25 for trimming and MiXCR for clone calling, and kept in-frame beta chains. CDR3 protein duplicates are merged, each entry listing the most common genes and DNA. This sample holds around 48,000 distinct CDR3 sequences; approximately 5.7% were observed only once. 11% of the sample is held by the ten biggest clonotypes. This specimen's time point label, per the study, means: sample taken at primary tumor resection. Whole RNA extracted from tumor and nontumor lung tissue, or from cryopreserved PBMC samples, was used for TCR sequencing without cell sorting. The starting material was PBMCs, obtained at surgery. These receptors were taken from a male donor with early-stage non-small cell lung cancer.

The CDR3 loop is CSAEVFPEQFF. CDR3 nucleotides: TGCAGTGCAGAGGTCTTTCCGGAGCAGTTCTTC. This rearrangement joins TRBV20-1 to TRBJ2-1; D is undetermined. The V and J ends lost 6 bases and 10 bases respectively, with 13 bases between them. In germline, CDR1 is DFQATT, CDR2 SNEGSKA (reference sequence). The CDR3 runs 11 residues.

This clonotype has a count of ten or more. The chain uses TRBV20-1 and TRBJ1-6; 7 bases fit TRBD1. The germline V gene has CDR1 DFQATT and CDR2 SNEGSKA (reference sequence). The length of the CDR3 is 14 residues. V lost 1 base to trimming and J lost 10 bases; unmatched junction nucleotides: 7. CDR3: CSARGQGVESPLHF. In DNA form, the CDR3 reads TGCAGTGCTAGAGGACAGGGAGTCGAATCACCCCTCCACTTT.

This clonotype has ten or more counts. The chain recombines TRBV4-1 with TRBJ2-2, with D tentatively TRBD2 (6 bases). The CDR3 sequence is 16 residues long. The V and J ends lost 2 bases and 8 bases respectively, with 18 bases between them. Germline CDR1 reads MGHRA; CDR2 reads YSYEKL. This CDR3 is CASSQNWGVLGGELFF. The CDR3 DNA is TGCGCCAGCAGCCAAAACTGGGGGGTTTTGGGAGGGGAGCTGTTTTTT.

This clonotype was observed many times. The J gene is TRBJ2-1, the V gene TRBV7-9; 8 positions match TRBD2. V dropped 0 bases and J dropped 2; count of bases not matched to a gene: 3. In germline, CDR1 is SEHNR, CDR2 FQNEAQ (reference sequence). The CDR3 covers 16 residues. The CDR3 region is CASSLALAGTYNEQFF. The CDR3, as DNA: TGTGCCAGCAGCTTAGCTCTAGCGGGCACCTACAATGAGCAGTTCTTC.

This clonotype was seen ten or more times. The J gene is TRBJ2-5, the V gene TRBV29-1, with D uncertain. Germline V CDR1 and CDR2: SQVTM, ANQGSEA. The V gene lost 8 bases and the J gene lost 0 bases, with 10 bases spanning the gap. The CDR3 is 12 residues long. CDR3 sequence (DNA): TGCAGCCTCCCTACGAACCAAGAGACCCAGTACTTC. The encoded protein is CSLPTNQETQYF. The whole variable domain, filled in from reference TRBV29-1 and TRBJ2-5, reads SAVISQKPSRDICQRGTSLTIQCQVDSQVTMMFWYRQQPGQSLTLIATANQGSEATYESGFVIDKFPISRPNLTFSTLTVSNMSPEDSSIYLCSLPTNQETQYFGPGTRLLVL.

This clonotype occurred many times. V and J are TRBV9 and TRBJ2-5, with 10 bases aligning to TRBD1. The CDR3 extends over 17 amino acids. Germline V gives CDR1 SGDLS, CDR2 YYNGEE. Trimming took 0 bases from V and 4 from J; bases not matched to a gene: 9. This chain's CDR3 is CASSVAGGDRGRETQYF. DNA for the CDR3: TGTGCCAGCAGCGTAGCTGGAGGGGACAGGGGCAGAGAGACCCAGTACTTC. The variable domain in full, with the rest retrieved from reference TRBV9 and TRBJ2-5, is DSGVTQTPKHLITATGQRVTLRCSPRSGDLSVYWYQQSLDQGLQFLIQYYNGEERAKGNILERFSAQQFPDLHSELNLSSLELGDSALYFCASSVAGGDRGRETQYFGPGTRLLVL.

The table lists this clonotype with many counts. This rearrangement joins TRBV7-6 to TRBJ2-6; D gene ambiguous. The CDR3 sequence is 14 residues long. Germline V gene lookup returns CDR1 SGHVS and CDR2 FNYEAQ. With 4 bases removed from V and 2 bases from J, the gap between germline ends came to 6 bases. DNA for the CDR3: TGTGCCAGCAGCTCCCTCCCTGGGGCCAACGTCCTGACTTTC. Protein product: CASSSLPGANVLTF.

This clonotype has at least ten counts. CDR3 in amino acids: CASSLSRGGNTEAFF. In DNA, the CDR3 is TGTGCCAGCAGTTTGAGTCGGGGAGGTAACACTGAAGCTTTCTTT. This chain joins TRBV27 and TRBJ1-1; D is uncertain. Deletions cut 3 bases from V and 2 bases from J, with 13 bases between. The length of the CDR3 is 15 residues. Germline V CDR1 and CDR2: MNHEY, SMNVEV (reference sequence).

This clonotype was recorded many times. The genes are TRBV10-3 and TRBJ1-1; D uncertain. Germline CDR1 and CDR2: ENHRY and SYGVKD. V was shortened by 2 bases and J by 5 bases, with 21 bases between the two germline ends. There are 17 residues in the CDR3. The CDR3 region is CAISEPQGLGLGTEAFF. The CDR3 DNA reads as TGTGCCATCAGTGAGCCCCAAGGGCTCGGCCTAGGGACTGAAGCTTTCTTT.

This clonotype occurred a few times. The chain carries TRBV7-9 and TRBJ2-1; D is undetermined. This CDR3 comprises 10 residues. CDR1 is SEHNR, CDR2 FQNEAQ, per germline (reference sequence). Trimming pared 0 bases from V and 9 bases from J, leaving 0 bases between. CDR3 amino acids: CASSLAEQFF. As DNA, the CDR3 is TGTGCCAGCAGCTTAGCTGAGCAGTTCTTC.

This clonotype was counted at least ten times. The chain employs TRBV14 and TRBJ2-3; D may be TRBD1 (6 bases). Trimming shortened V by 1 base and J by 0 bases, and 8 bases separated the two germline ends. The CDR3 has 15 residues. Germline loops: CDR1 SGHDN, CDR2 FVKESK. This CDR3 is CASSQGDTSTDTQYF. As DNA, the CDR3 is TGTGCCAGCAGCCAAGGGGACACCAGCACAGATACGCAGTATTTT. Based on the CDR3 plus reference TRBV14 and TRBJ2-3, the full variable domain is EAGVTQFPSHSVIEKGQTVTLRCDPISGHDNLYWYRRVMGKEIKFLLHFVKESKQDESGMPNNRFLAERTGGTYSTLKVQPAELEDSGVYFCASSQGDTSTDTQYFGPGTRLTVL.

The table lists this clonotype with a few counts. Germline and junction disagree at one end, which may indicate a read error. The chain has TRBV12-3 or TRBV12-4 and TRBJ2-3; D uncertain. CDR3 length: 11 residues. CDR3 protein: CANSFSDTQYF. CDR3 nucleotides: TGTGCCAACAGTTTTTCAGATACGCAGTATTTT.

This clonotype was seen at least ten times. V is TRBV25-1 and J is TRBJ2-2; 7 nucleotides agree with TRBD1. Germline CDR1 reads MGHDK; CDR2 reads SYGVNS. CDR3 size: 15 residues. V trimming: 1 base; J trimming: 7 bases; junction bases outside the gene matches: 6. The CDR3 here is CASSEWKGANGELFF. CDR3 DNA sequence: TGTGCCAGCAGTGAATGGAAGGGGGCGAACGGGGAGCTGTTTTTT.

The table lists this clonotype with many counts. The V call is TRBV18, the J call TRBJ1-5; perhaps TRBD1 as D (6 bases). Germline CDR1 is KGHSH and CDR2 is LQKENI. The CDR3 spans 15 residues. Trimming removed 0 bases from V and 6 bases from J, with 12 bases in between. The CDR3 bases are TGTGCCAGCTCACCACCACAGGGCGGCGGTCAGCCCCAGCATTTT. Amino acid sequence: CASSPPQGGGQPQHF.

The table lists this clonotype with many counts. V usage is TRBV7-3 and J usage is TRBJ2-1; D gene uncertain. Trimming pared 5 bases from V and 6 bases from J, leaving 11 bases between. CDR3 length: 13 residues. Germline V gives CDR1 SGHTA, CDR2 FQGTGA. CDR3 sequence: CASSADPRNEQFF. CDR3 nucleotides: TGTGCCAGCAGCGCCGATCCGCGCAATGAGCAGTTCTTC. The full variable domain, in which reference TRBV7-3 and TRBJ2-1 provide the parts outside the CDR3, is GAGVSQTPSNKVTEKGKYVELRCDPISGHTALYWYRQSLGQGPEFLIYFQGTGAADDSGLPNDRFFAVRPEGSVSTLKIQRTERGDSAVYLCASSADPRNEQFFGPGTRLTVL.

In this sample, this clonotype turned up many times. As DNA, the CDR3 is TGTGCCAGCAGTGAATGGTTGGATACGCAGTATTTT. It is translated as CASSEWLDTQYF. The J gene is TRBJ2-3, the V gene TRBV6-1; D is uncertain. Trimming removed 2 bases from V and 6 bases from J, with 6 bases in between. Looked up from germline, CDR1 is MNHNS and CDR2 is SASEGT. The CDR3 contains 12 residues.

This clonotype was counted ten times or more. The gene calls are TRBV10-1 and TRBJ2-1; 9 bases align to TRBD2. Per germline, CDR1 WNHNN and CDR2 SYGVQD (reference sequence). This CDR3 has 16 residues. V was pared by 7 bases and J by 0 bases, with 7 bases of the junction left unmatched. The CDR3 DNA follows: TGCGCCAGCACCCTAGCGGGAACGAGCTCCTACAATGAGCAGTTCTTC. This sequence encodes CASTLAGTSSYNEQFF.

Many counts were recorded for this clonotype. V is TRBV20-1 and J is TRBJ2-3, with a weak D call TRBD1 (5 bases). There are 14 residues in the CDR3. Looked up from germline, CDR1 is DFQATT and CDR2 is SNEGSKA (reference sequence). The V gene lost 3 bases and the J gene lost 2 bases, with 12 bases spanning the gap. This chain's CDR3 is CSASQQDSTDTQYF. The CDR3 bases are TGCAGTGCTAGTCAACAGGATTCCACAGATACGCAGTATTTT.

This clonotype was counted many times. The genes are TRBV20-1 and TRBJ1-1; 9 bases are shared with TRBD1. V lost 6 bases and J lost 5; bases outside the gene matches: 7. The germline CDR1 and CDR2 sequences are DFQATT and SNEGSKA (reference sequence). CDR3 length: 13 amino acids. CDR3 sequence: CSAPGTGMTEAFF. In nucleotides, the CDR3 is TGCAGTGCCCCCGGGACAGGGATGACTGAAGCTTTCTTT.

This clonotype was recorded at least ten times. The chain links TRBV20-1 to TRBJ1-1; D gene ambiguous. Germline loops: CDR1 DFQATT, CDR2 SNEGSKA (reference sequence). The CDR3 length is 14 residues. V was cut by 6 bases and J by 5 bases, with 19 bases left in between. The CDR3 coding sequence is TGCAGTGCCTCAAGCGGGTCTCTGAGGACTGAAGCTTTCTTT. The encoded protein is CSASSGSLRTEAFF.

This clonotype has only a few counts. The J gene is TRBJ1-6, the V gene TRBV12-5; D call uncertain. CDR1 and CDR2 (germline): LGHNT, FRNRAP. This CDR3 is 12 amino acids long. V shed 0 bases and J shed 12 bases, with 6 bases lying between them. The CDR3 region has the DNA TGTGCTAGTGGTTTGGTACCGGGACCCCTCCACTTT. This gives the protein CASGLVPGPLHF. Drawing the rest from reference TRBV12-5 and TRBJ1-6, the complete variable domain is DARVTQTPRHKVTEMGQEVTMRCQPILGHNTVFWYRQTMMQGLELLAYFRNRAPLDDSGMPKDRFSAEMPDATLATLKIQPSEPRDSAVYFCASGLVPGPLHFGNGTRLTVT.

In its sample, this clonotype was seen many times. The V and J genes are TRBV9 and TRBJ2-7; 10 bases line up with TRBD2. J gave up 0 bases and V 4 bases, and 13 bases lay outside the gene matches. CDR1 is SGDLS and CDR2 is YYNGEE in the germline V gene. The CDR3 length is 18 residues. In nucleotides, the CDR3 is TGTGCCAGCAGCAAGGGGGAGACTAGCGGGTTCGCCTCCTACGAGCAGTACTTC. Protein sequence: CASSKGETSGFASYEQYF.

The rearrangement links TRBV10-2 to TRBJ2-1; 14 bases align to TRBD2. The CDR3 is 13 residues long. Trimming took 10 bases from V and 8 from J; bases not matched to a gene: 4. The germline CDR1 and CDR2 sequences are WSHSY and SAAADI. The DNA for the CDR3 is TGCGCCAACCCGGGACTAGCGGGAGATGAGCAGTTCTTC. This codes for CANPGLAGDEQFF.

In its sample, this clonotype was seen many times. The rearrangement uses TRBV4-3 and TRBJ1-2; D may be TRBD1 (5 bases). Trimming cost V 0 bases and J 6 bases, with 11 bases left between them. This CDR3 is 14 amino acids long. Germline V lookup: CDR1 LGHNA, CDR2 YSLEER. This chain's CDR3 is CASSQDTGENGYTF. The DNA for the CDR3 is TGCGCCAGCAGCCAAGATACGGGGGAGAATGGCTACACCTTC.

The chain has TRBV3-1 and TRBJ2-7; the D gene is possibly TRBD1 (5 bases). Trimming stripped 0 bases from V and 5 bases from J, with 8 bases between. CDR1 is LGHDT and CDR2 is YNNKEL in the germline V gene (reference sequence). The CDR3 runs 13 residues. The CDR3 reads CASSQDSRDEQYF. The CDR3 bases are TGTGCCAGCAGCCAAGATTCCAGGGACGAGCAGTACTTC.

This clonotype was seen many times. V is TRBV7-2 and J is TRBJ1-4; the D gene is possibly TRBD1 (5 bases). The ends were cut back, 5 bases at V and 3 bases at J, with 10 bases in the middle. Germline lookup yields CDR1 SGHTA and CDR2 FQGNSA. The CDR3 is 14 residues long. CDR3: CASSRDGSNEKLFF. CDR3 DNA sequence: TGTGCCAGCAGCCGGGACGGTTCTAATGAAAAACTGTTTTTT.